This TCR beta chain was sequenced in a study of post-analysis software for immune sequencing data. Findings of the study overall: The five TRBV segments detected at higher frequency in patients than in controls included TRBV5-6, TRBV5-1 and TRBV20-1.

The CDR3 spans 14 residues. Germline CDR1 reads MNHEY; CDR2 reads SVGAGI. Sequencing libraries made from TCR beta cDNA carried unique molecular identifiers. TCRdb reprocessed the PCR reads with MiXCR, giving one entry per CDR3 protein. The sample lists fewer than 850,000 distinct CDR3 sequences; just under 30% were seen once. Remarks on this clonotype: Its antigen is undetermined. At one end, the junction sequence differs from germline, possibly due to a read error.

The chain uses TRBV6-5 and TRBJ1-5, with a tentative D call TRBD1 (6 bases). Sequenced material: blood. The TCR comes from a girl between 5 and 17 years old with multiple sclerosis. CDR3 in DNA: TGTGTCAGCGGACCGGGACAAACGGACCAGCCCCAGCATTTT. It codes for CVSGPGQTDQPQHF.